This record looks at one TCR beta chain sequence and its context. The antigen is unknown. One end of the junction varies from germline; a read error may be responsible. The data are from a study of T cells after yellow fever vaccination. General study findings and limits: After the booster, over 95% of CD4 and roughly nine tenths of CD8 primary-response clones were re-detected. FACS-sorted repertoires might harbor abundant contaminating clonotypes from the bulk population.

TCRdb re-called the 5' RACE reads through MiXCR, storing one row per CDR3 protein. The table has hundreds of thousands of distinct CDR3 sequences, 15% to 20% seen once. Per the germline V gene, CDR1 is SSHAT and CDR2 is FNYEAQ (reference sequence). CDR3 length: 16 residues. This receptor was identified in a man between 18 and 29 years old who received the YFV17D yellow fever vaccine. This rearrangement joins TRBV7-7 to TRBJ2-1; TRBD1 is a possible D gene (6 bases). Specimen: PBMCs, collected before the yellow fever booster vaccination. The CDR3 DNA is TGTGCTAGCAGCCCCCAGTTGGGGGCCTCCTACAATGAGCAGTTCTTC. It encodes CASSPQLGASYNEQFF. The full variable domain, its missing parts supplied by reference TRBV7-7 and TRBJ2-1, is GAGVSQSPRYKVTKRGQDVTLRCDPISSHATLYWYQQALGQGPEFLTYFNYEAQPDKSGLPSDRFSAERPEGSISTLTIQRTEQRDSAMYRCASSPQLGASYNEQFFGPGTRLTVL.